This T cell receptor beta chain was identified during a study of blood T cell repertoires in COVID-19. Study information: T cells, B-cell-depleted T cells, or PBMCs supplied cDNA or gDNA.

Across roughly 25 US areas, participants ranged in age from roughly 18 to 89 years. Participant-reported clinical history was the basis for cohort assignment. The table came from immunoSEQ multiplex PCR; TCRdb's copy has only in-frame clones and leaves some out. The data hold 170,000 or so clones, with 80% to 90% observed a single time. CDR1 is MNHEY and CDR2 is SVGAGI in the germline V gene. The CDR3 has 15 amino acids. V lost 6 bases and J lost 0, with 12 bases in between. The clonotype comes from a woman aged 18-35 years who had recovered from COVID-19. The specimen sequenced was PBMCs or T cells enriched from blood (not recorded which). The chain is built from TRBV6-5 and TRBJ1-5, with a weak D call TRBD1 (5 bases). The CDR3 region is CASSLTGDSNQPQHF. The DNA of the CDR3 is TGTGCCAGCAGCCTTACAGGAGATAGCAATCAGCCCCAGCATTTT.